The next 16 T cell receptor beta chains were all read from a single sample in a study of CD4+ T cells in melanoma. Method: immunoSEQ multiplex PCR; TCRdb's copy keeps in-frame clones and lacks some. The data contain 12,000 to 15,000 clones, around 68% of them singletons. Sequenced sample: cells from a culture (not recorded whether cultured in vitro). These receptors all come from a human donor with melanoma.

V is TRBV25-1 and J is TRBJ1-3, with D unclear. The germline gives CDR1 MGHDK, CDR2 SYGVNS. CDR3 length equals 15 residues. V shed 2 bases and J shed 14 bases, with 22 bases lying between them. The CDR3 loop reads CASSENGVATRVLYF. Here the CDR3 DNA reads TGTGCCAGCAGTGAAAACGGGGTGGCCACTCGCGTGTTATATTTT.

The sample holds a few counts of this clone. The CDR3 spells CASSTGQGSNTEAFF. The DNA of the CDR3 is TGCGCCAGCAGCACAGGACAGGGTTCCAACACTGAAGCTTTCTTT. The rearrangement joins TRBV5-1 to TRBJ1-1; 8 bases agree with TRBD1. Germline V CDR1 and CDR2: SGHRS, YFSETQ. The CDR3 sequence is 15 residues long. The V segment lost 4 bases and the J segment 2 bases; nucleotides outside the gene matches: 7.

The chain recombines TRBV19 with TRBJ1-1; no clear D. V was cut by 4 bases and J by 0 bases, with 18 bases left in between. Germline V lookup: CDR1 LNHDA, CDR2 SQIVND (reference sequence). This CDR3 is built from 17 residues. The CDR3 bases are TGTGCCAGTAGTAGGGGAACCATGAGGGCCTTGAACACTGAAGCTTTCTTT. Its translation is CASSRGTMRALNTEAFF. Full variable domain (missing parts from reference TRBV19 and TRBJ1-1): DGGITQSPKYLFRKEGQNVTLSCEQNLNHDAMYWYRQDPGQGLRLIYYSQIVNDFQKGDIAEGYSVSREKKESFPLTVTSAQKNPTAFYLCASSRGTMRALNTEAFFGQGTRLTVV.

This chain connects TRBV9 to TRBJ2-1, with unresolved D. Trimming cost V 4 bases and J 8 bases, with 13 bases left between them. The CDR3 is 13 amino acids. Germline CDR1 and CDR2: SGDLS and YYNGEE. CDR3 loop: CASSPALQDEQFF. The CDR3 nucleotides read TGTGCCAGCAGCCCAGCCCTCCAGGATGAGCAGTTCTTC.

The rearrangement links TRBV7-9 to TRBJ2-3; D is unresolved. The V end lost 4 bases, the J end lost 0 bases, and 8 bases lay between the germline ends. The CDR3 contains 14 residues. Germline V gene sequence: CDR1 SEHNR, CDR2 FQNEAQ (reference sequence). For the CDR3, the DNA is TGTGCCAGCAGCTCCCTTTCTAGCACAGATACGCAGTATTTT. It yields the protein CASSSLSSTDTQYF.

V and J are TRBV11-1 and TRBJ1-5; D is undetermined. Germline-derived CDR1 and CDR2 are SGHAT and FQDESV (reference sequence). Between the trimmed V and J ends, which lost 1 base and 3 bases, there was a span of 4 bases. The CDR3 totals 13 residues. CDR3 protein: CASSLEFNQPQHF. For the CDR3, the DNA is TGTGCCAGCAGCTTAGAGTTCAATCAGCCCCAGCATTTT.

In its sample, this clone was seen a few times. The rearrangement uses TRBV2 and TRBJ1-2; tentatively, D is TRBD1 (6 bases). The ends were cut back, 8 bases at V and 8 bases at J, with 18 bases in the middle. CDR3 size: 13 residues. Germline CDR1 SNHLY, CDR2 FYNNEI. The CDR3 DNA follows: TGTGCCAGCTGGTGGGAGGGGGAAAAGGGCTACACCTTC. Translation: CASWWEGEKGYTF. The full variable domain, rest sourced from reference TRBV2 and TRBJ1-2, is EPEVTQTPSHQVTQMGQEVILRCVPISNHLYFYWYRQILGQKVEFLVSFYNNEISEKSEIFDDQFSVERPDGSNFTLKIRSTKLEDSAMYFCASWWEGEKGYTFGSGTRLTVV.

CDR3 residues: CASGERNTEAFF. CDR3 bases: TGTGCCAGTGGGGAGCGAAACACTGAAGCTTTCTTT. The rearrangement joins TRBV19 to TRBJ1-1; no reliable D call. Trimming removed 8 bases at V and 2 bases at J, with 9 bases between. This CDR3 region has 12 residues. Germline loops: CDR1 LNHDA, CDR2 SQIVND (reference sequence).

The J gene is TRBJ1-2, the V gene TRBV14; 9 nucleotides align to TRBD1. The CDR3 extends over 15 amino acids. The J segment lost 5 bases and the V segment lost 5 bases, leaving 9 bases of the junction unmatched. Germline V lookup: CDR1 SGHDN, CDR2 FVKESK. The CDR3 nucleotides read TGTGCCAGCAGCAGGACAGGGGTTGCTATGTATGGCTACACCTTC. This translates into CASSRTGVAMYGYTF.

In DNA, the CDR3 is TGTGCCAGCAGCTTTGCCACCCGACTAGCGGGGGGGCAAGAGACCCAGTACTTC. Translated: CASSFATRLAGGQETQYF. V usage is TRBV12-1 and J usage is TRBJ2-5; the D call TRBD2 from the table was never checked on the DNA. TRBV12-1 has pseudogene status. The CDR3 consists of 18 residues.

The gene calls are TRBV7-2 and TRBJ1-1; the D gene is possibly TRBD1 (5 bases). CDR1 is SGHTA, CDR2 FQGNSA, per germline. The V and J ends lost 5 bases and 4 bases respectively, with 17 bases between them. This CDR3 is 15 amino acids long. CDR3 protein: CASSHRGNRATEAFF. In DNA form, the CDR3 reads TGTGCCAGCAGCCATCGGGGGAATAGGGCCACTGAAGCTTTCTTT. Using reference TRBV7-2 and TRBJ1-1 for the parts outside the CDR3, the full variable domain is GAGVSQSPSNKVTEKGKDVELRCDPISGHTALYWYRQSLGQGLEFLIYFQGNSAPDKSGLPSDRFSAERTGGSVSTLTIQRTQQEDSAVYLCASSHRGNRATEAFFGQGTRLTVV.

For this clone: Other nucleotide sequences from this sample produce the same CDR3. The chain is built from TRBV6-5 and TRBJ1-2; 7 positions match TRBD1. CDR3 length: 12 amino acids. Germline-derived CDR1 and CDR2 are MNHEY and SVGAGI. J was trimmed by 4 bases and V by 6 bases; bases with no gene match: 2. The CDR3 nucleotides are TGTGCCAGCAGCCGACAGGGCTATGGCTACACCTTC. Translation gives CASSRQGYGYTF.

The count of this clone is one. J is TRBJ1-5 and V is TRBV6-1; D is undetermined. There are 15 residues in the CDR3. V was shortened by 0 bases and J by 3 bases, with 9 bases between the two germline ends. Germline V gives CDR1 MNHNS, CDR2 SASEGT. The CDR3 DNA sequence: TGTGCCAGCAGTGAAGCCCGCGGGGTCAATCAGCCCCAGCATTTT. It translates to CASSEARGVNQPQHF.

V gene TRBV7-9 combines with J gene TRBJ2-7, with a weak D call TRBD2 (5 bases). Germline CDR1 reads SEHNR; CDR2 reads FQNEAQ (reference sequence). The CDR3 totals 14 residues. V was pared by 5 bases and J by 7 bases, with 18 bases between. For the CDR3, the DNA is TGTGCCAGCAGCCGACGGACTGCCGGGTTGGAGCAGTACTTC. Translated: CASSRRTAGLEQYF.

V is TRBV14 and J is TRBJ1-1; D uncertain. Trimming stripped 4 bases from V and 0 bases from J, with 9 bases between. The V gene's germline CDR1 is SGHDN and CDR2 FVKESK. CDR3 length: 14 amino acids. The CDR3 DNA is TGTGCCAGCAGCCTGGCAGGTATGAACACTGAAGCTTTCTTT. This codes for CASSLAGMNTEAFF.

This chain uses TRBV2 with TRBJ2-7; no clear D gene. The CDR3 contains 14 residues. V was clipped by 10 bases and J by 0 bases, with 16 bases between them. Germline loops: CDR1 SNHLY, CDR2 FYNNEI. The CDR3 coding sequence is TGTGCCACTAGGAGAGAACTGAGCTCCTACGAGCAGTACTTC. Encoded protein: CATRRELSSYEQYF. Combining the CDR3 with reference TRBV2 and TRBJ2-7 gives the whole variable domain EPEVTQTPSHQVTQMGQEVILRCVPISNHLYFYWYRQILGQKVEFLVSFYNNEISEKSEIFDDQFSVERPDGSNFTLKIRSTKLEDSAMYFCATRRELSSYEQYFGPGTRLTVT.